The source of this TCR beta chain is a study of blood T cell repertoires in COVID-19. Seattle enrolled patients during active infection and tracked them longitudinally. V trimming: 0 bases; J trimming: 2 bases; junction bases outside the gene matches: 5. This CDR3 region has 17 residues. Germline CDR1 is LNHDA and CDR2 is SQIVND (reference sequence). The method was immunoSEQ multiplex PCR; TCRdb's version includes in-frame clones alone and lacks a portion of them. The profile shows 200,000 to 250,000 clones, about 88% of them singletons. Sequenced sample: peripheral blood. The chain is built from TRBV19 and TRBJ2-3, with 10 nucleotides matching TRBD1. The sequence was collected from a woman aged 45-60 years with COVID-19, enrolled during active disease. CDR3 bases: TGTGCCAGTAGTATAGACCTGGGACAGGGGATCACAGATACGCAGTATTTT. As protein: CASSIDLGQGITDTQYF.